These T cell receptor beta chains were read from a single sample in a study of blood T cell repertoires in COVID-19. The assay was immunoSEQ multiplex PCR, and TCRdb's table has in-frame clones only and misses some. This table holds roughly 180,000 clones, 70% to 90% found once. Sequenced input: peripheral blood. These receptors were obtained from a man aged 65 to 85 with active or convalescent COVID-19. CDR3s include the opening cysteine and the closing phenylalanine or tryptophan.

len: 17
v_gene: TRBV6-2/TRBV6-3
CDR3aa: CASSANQLAGVGVTQYF

len: 14
v_gene: TRBV11-2
CDR3aa: CASSLLARGYEQYF

len: 12
v_gene: TRBV29-1
CDR3aa: CSVLGGTDTQYF

len: 15
v_gene: TRBV7-6
CDR3aa: CASSLVGTQNEKLFF

len: 15
v_gene: TRBV30
CDR3aa: CAWGTGDLRGYEQYF

len: 17
v_gene: TRBV6-1
CDR3aa: CASSEGLAGMYQETQYF

len: 15
v_gene: TRBV7-2
CDR3aa: CASSQELAGGNEQFF

len: 16
v_gene: TRBV2
CDR3aa: CASSVRDRGPNSPLHF

len: 15
v_gene: TRBV6-5
CDR3aa: CASRFTSQGNTEAFF

len: 11
v_gene: TRBV28
CDR3aa: CASSFLEGYTF

len: 12
v_gene: TRBV15
CDR3aa: CATSYTGYEQYF

len: 13
v_gene: TRBV5-1
CDR3aa: CATSTGPDYGYTF

len: 16
v_gene: TRBV16
CDR3aa: CASSRAWTGADTEAFF

len: 16
v_gene: TRBV18
CDR3aa: CASSPLTGTPTGELFF

len: 16
v_gene: TRBV4-2
CDR3aa: CASSQTLAGGYNEQFF

len: 16
v_gene: TRBV9
CDR3aa: CASSALTSGVTDTQYF

len: 14
v_gene: TRBV5-4
CDR3aa: CASSVGRVGTEAFF

len: 15
v_gene: TRBV9
CDR3aa: CASSANPGQGYEQYF

len: 13
v_gene: TRBV7-2
CDR3aa: CASNGDWNTEAFF

len: 16
v_gene: TRBV7-2
CDR3aa: CASSLDGQVRAQPQHF